The rows below give T cell receptor beta chains drawn from one sample of a study of regulatory T cells in long-lasting Graves disease. TCRdb recomputed calls from the multiplex PCR reads with MiXCR, one row per CDR3 protein. The sample lists approximately 400,000 distinct CDR3 sequences; around a quarter were seen once. The sample was peripheral blood mononuclear cells (PBMCs), taken when the disease was refractory, from a patient treated with antithyroid drugs. The receptor source for this set is a female donor with Graves disease. The CDR3 runs from the conserved cysteine through the conserved F or W. The order of the fields is clone size, J gene, V gene, D gene, CDR3 length, CDR3 protein, CDR3 DNA. A D gene is named only where the DNA matches it firmly. The size entry is marked missing in some rows and otherwise reads once, few, many or a size class.

abundance: .
j_gene: TRBJ1-2
v_gene: TRBV20-1
d_gene: .
len: 15
CDR3aa: CSARDGTRTNYGYTF
CDR3nt: TGCAGTGCTAGAGACGGGACACGTACTAACTATGGCTACACCTTC

abundance: few
j_gene: TRBJ1-1
v_gene: TRBV5-1
d_gene: .
len: 15
CDR3aa: CASSLDSGGRTEAFF
CDR3nt: TGCGCCAGCAGCTTGGATTCCGGGGGGCGGACTGAAGCTTTCTTT

abundance: few
j_gene: TRBJ2-7
v_gene: TRBV7-2
d_gene: TRBD2
len: 16
CDR3aa: CASSLDSGTSQYEQYF
CDR3nt: TGTGCCAGCAGCTTAGACTCCGGGACTAGCCAGTACGAGCAGTACTTC

abundance: .
j_gene: TRBJ2-7
v_gene: TRBV6-1
d_gene: .
len: 11
CDR3aa: CASRHSGEQYF
CDR3nt: TGTGCCAGCAGACATAGCGGCGAGCAGTACTTC

abundance: many
j_gene: TRBJ1-5
v_gene: TRBV20-1
d_gene: .
len: 15
CDR3aa: CSARDADSRNQPQHF
CDR3nt: TGCAGTGCTAGAGATGCGGACAGCCGCAATCAGCCCCAGCATTTT

abundance: .
j_gene: TRBJ2-7
v_gene: TRBV28
d_gene: .
len: 14
CDR3aa: CASTIVGKTYEQYF
CDR3nt: TGTGCCAGCACTATAGTAGGAAAAACCTACGAGCAGTACTTC

abundance: few
j_gene: TRBJ2-2
v_gene: TRBV5-5
d_gene: .
len: 13
CDR3aa: CASSLEATGELFF
CDR3nt: TGTGCCAGCAGCTTGGAAGCAACCGGGGAGCTGTTTTTT

abundance: .
j_gene: TRBJ2-7
v_gene: TRBV28
d_gene: .
len: 14
CDR3aa: CASTSPQGLYEQYF
CDR3nt: TGTGCCAGCACCTCCCCACAGGGACTCTACGAGCAGTACTTC

abundance: .
j_gene: TRBJ2-3
v_gene: TRBV2
d_gene: TRBD1
len: 14
CDR3aa: CASSGQGVVDTQYF
CDR3nt: TGTGCCAGCAGCGGACAGGGTGTTGTGGATACGCAGTATTTT

abundance: many
j_gene: TRBJ2-3
v_gene: TRBV28
d_gene: TRBD2
len: 17
CDR3aa: CASSFMGLAGDADTQYF
CDR3nt: TGTGCCAGCAGTTTTATGGGACTAGCGGGAGACGCAGATACGCAGTATTTT

abundance: .
j_gene: TRBJ1-1
v_gene: TRBV20-1
d_gene: .
len: 13
CDR3aa: CSAGNQLNTEAFF
CDR3nt: TGCAGTGCTGGGAACCAATTGAACACTGAAGCTTTCTTT

abundance: .
j_gene: TRBJ1-1
v_gene: TRBV20-1
d_gene: .
len: 15
CDR3aa: CSARPPKGENTEAFF
CDR3nt: TGCAGTGCTAGACCTCCTAAGGGGGAGAACACTGAAGCTTTCTTT

abundance: many
j_gene: TRBJ2-7
v_gene: TRBV6-2/TRBV6-3
d_gene: TRBD2
len: 13
CDR3aa: CASSEREFYEQYF
CDR3nt: TGTGCCAGCAGTGAGCGGGAGTTCTACGAGCAGTACTTC

abundance: once
j_gene: TRBJ1-1
v_gene: TRBV3-1
d_gene: .
len: 13
CDR3aa: CASSHKGSTEAFF
CDR3nt: TGTGCCAGCAGCCATAAGGGGAGCACTGAAGCTTTCTTT

abundance: .
j_gene: TRBJ2-5
v_gene: TRBV20-1
d_gene: .
len: 15
CDR3aa: CSAQGYPATQETQYF
CDR3nt: TGCAGTGCTCAAGGTTACCCGGCGACCCAAGAGACCCAGTACTTC

abundance: few
j_gene: TRBJ2-5
v_gene: TRBV6-5
d_gene: TRBD2
len: 14
CDR3aa: CASSYSGREETQYF
CDR3nt: TGTGCCAGCAGTTACTCTGGGAGGGAAGAGACCCAGTACTTC

abundance: .
j_gene: TRBJ2-7
v_gene: TRBV7-9
d_gene: TRBD2
len: 15
CDR3aa: CASSLAGGRTYEQYF
CDR3nt: TGTGCCAGCAGCTTAGCGGGAGGGCGGACCTACGAGCAGTACTTC

abundance: .
j_gene: TRBJ2-2
v_gene: TRBV7-2
d_gene: TRBD2
len: 17
CDR3aa: CASSTRLAGDNTGELFF
CDR3nt: TGTGCCAGCAGTACCCGTCTAGCGGGAGACAACACCGGGGAGCTGTTTTTT

abundance: few
j_gene: TRBJ1-1
v_gene: TRBV5-1
d_gene: TRBD1
len: 15
CDR3aa: CASSLEGASYTEAFF
CDR3nt: TGCGCCAGCAGCTTGGAGGGGGCATCGTACACTGAAGCTTTCTTT

abundance: .
j_gene: TRBJ1-1
v_gene: TRBV2
d_gene: TRBD1
len: 12
CDR3aa: CASSSGTVQAFF
CDR3nt: TGTGCCAGCAGCTCCGGGACAGTTCAAGCTTTCTTT

abundance: many
j_gene: TRBJ2-5
v_gene: TRBV29-1
d_gene: .
len: 11
CDR3aa: CSVRLGETQYF
CDR3nt: TGCAGCGTCCGTCTAGGAGAGACCCAGTACTTC

abundance: .
j_gene: TRBJ2-7
v_gene: TRBV19
d_gene: .
len: 15
CDR3aa: CASSITGLPYYEQYF
CDR3nt: TGTGCCAGTAGTATAACCGGACTACCTTACTACGAGCAGTACTTC

abundance: .
j_gene: TRBJ2-3
v_gene: TRBV6-5
d_gene: .
len: 14
CDR3aa: CASSYSSHTDTQYF
CDR3nt: TGTGCCAGCAGTTACTCCAGTCATACAGATACGCAGTATTTT

abundance: .
j_gene: TRBJ1-4
v_gene: TRBV9
d_gene: TRBD1
len: 17
CDR3aa: CASSSEPVQGGNEKLFF
CDR3nt: TGTGCCAGCAGCAGCGAGCCTGTACAGGGGGGGAATGAAAAACTGTTTTTT

abundance: .
j_gene: TRBJ1-1
v_gene: TRBV5-1
d_gene: TRBD1
len: 14
CDR3aa: CASSWDSMNTEAFF
CDR3nt: TGCGCCAGCAGCTGGGACAGCATGAACACTGAAGCTTTCTTT

abundance: .
j_gene: TRBJ1-1
v_gene: TRBV5-1
d_gene: .
len: 13
CDR3aa: CATREGITTEAFF
CDR3nt: TGCGCCACGAGGGAGGGAATCACGACTGAAGCTTTCTTT

abundance: many
j_gene: TRBJ2-5
v_gene: TRBV6-5
d_gene: .
len: 16
CDR3aa: CASSYYLAGVQETQYF
CDR3nt: TGTGCCAGCAGTTACTATCTAGCCGGGGTACAAGAGACCCAGTACTTC

abundance: few
j_gene: TRBJ2-7
v_gene: TRBV11-2
d_gene: .
len: 15
CDR3aa: CASSLVSGPSYEQYF
CDR3nt: TGTGCCAGCAGCCTTGTCAGCGGACCCTCCTACGAGCAGTACTTC

abundance: few
j_gene: TRBJ2-1
v_gene: TRBV5-1
d_gene: .
len: 16
CDR3aa: CASRWTARWGNNEQFF
CDR3nt: TGTGCCAGCAGGTGGACAGCCCGGTGGGGCAACAATGAGCAGTTCTTC

abundance: few
j_gene: TRBJ2-2
v_gene: TRBV7-3
d_gene: .
len: 17
CDR3aa: CASSPARGGLYTGELFF
CDR3nt: TGTGCCAGCAGCCCAGCACGCGGCGGGTTGTACACCGGGGAGCTGTTTTTT

abundance: many
j_gene: TRBJ2-7
v_gene: TRBV2
d_gene: TRBD2
len: 13
CDR3aa: CASSRDYTYEQYF
CDR3nt: TGTGCCAGCAGCCGGGACTATACCTACGAGCAGTACTTC

abundance: few
j_gene: TRBJ1-6
v_gene: TRBV6-1
d_gene: .
len: 15
CDR3aa: CASSGTASYNSPLHF
CDR3nt: TGTGCCAGCAGTGGAACAGCCTCCTATAATTCACCCCTCCACTTT

abundance: few
j_gene: TRBJ1-4
v_gene: TRBV7-9
d_gene: .
len: 12
CDR3aa: CAGGRDNEKLFF
CDR3nt: TGTGCCGGGGGACGGGATAATGAAAAACTGTTTTTT

abundance: few
j_gene: TRBJ2-5
v_gene: TRBV7-2
d_gene: TRBD1
len: 14
CDR3aa: CASSRTGLEETQYF
CDR3nt: TGTGCCAGCAGCCGGACAGGGCTGGAAGAGACCCAGTACTTC

abundance: .
j_gene: TRBJ1-1
v_gene: TRBV2
d_gene: TRBD1
len: 16
CDR3aa: CASSADRVQMNTEAFF
CDR3nt: TGTGCCAGCAGCGCTGACAGGGTGCAAATGAACACTGAAGCTTTCTTT

abundance: few
j_gene: TRBJ2-7
v_gene: TRBV20-1
d_gene: TRBD2
len: 17
CDR3aa: CSARDPGLAGATYEQYF
CDR3nt: TGCAGTGCTAGAGACCCGGGGCTAGCGGGGGCGACCTACGAGCAGTACTTC

abundance: many
j_gene: TRBJ1-1
v_gene: TRBV12-3/TRBV12-4
d_gene: .
len: 11
CDR3aa: CASRQNTEAFF
CDR3nt: TGTGCCAGCAGACAGAACACTGAAGCTTTCTTT

abundance: few
j_gene: TRBJ2-5
v_gene: TRBV10-3
d_gene: TRBD1
len: 14
CDR3aa: CAISDPDREETQYF
CDR3nt: TGTGCCATCAGTGACCCGGACAGGGAAGAGACCCAGTACTTC

abundance: few
j_gene: TRBJ2-7
v_gene: TRBV4-1
d_gene: TRBD2
len: 15
CDR3aa: CASSQGLAATYEQYF
CDR3nt: TGCGCCAGCAGCCAAGGACTAGCGGCCACCTACGAGCAGTACTTC

abundance: few
j_gene: TRBJ2-6
v_gene: TRBV27
d_gene: .
len: 17
CDR3aa: CASSFDSFSSGANVLTF
CDR3nt: TGTGCCAGCAGTTTCGATTCCTTTTCCTCTGGGGCCAACGTCCTGACTTTC

abundance: .
j_gene: TRBJ1-5
v_gene: TRBV29-1
d_gene: TRBD1
len: 15
CDR3aa: CSVRGGQGSNQPQHF
CDR3nt: TGCAGCGTAAGAGGGGGCCAGGGTAGCAATCAGCCCCAGCATTTT

abundance: many
j_gene: TRBJ1-2
v_gene: TRBV2
d_gene: .
len: 16
CDR3aa: CASSELGAQKQYGYTF
CDR3nt: TGTGCCAGCAGTGAACTTGGGGCCCAGAAACAATATGGCTACACCTTC

abundance: many
j_gene: TRBJ2-5
v_gene: TRBV7-2
d_gene: .
len: 15
CDR3aa: CASSLVPRDQETQYF
CDR3nt: TGTGCCAGCAGCTTAGTTCCCAGGGACCAAGAGACCCAGTACTTC

abundance: many
j_gene: TRBJ2-1
v_gene: TRBV27
d_gene: TRBD2
len: 17
CDR3aa: CASSEPRTSGSEWEQFF
CDR3nt: TGTGCCAGCTCCGAGCCTCGGACTAGCGGGAGTGAATGGGAGCAGTTCTTC

abundance: .
j_gene: TRBJ1-1
v_gene: TRBV5-1
d_gene: .
len: 14
CDR3aa: CASSFEGRRTEAFF
CDR3nt: TGCGCCAGCAGCTTTGAAGGGAGGCGGACTGAAGCTTTCTTT

abundance: .
j_gene: TRBJ2-3
v_gene: TRBV6-2/TRBV6-3
d_gene: TRBD2
len: 17
CDR3aa: CASSPPLAGARTDTQYF
CDR3nt: TGTGCCAGCAGTCCCCCCTTAGCGGGAGCCCGGACAGATACGCAGTATTTT

abundance: many
j_gene: TRBJ2-7
v_gene: TRBV15
d_gene: TRBD2
len: 13
CDR3aa: CATSREGQYEQYF
CDR3nt: TGTGCCACCTCACGGGAGGGCCAGTACGAGCAGTACTTC

abundance: .
j_gene: TRBJ2-5
v_gene: TRBV20-1
d_gene: TRBD2
len: 12
CDR3aa: CSARTNGRDDHF
CDR3nt: TGCAGTGCTAGAACCAACGGGAGGGACGATCATTTC

abundance: many
j_gene: TRBJ2-1
v_gene: TRBV5-4
d_gene: TRBD2
len: 15
CDR3aa: CASTHAGGSYNEQFF
CDR3nt: TGTGCCAGCACTCACGCGGGAGGGTCCTACAATGAGCAGTTCTTC

abundance: .
j_gene: TRBJ1-2
v_gene: TRBV30
d_gene: .
len: 15
CDR3aa: CAWSAEGRPNYGYTF
CDR3nt: TGTGCCTGGAGTGCCGAGGGCAGGCCAAACTATGGCTACACCTTC

abundance: few
j_gene: TRBJ2-7
v_gene: TRBV20-1
d_gene: .
len: 13
CDR3aa: CSARDLGDYEQYF
CDR3nt: TGCAGTGCTAGAGACTTGGGCGATTACGAGCAGTACTTC

abundance: many
j_gene: TRBJ1-2
v_gene: TRBV24-1
d_gene: TRBD1
len: 12
CDR3aa: CATSDSGGRRRF
CDR3nt: TGTGCCACCAGTGATTCAGGGGGACGGCGGAGGTTC

abundance: few
j_gene: TRBJ1-1
v_gene: TRBV25-1
d_gene: .
len: 15
CDR3aa: CASQKTGQLATEAFF
CDR3nt: TGTGCCAGCCAAAAAACAGGGCAGCTGGCCACTGAAGCTTTCTTT

abundance: few
j_gene: TRBJ2-7
v_gene: TRBV10-3
d_gene: .
len: 11
CDR3aa: CAISESNEQYF
CDR3nt: TGTGCCATCAGTGAGAGCAACGAGCAGTACTTC

abundance: many
j_gene: TRBJ1-4
v_gene: TRBV2
d_gene: TRBD1
len: 14
CDR3aa: CASYDGTGPEKLFF
CDR3nt: TGTGCCAGTTATGACGGGACAGGGCCCGAAAAACTGTTTTTT